One and the same sample provided the 25 T cell receptor beta chains below, sequenced in a study of OX40 agonist ivuxolimab in advanced cancers. Profiling relied on immunoSEQ multiplex PCR, and the TCRdb table lists in-frame clones only, not all of them. The table lists tens of thousands of clones, approximately 90% of them singletons. The sample here was CD4+ or CD8+ T cells sorted from blood, taken in a trial of the OX40 agonist ivuxolimab. The receptor source for this set is an adult with an advanced solid tumor such as melanoma, head and neck, liver or kidney cancer.

Only one count was recorded for this clone. This chain links TRBV25-1 with TRBJ1-1; 8 bases fit TRBD1. After removal of 6 bases from V and 3 bases from J, the junction contained 3 bases not matched to a gene. CDR1 is MGHDK and CDR2 is SYGVNS in the germline V gene. This CDR3 spans 13 amino acids. The CDR3 DNA sequence: TGTGCCAGCAGCGGACAGGGAGACACTGAAGCTTTCTTT. This encodes CASSGQGDTEAFF.

V is TRBV18 and J is TRBJ2-3; 9 nucleotides line up with TRBD1. J was trimmed by 5 bases and V by 4 bases; bases with no gene match: 4. Germline CDR1 reads KGHSH; CDR2 reads LQKENI. The CDR3 spans 14 residues. CDR3: CASSRDRVLDTQYF. In nucleotides, the CDR3 is TGTGCCAGCTCACGGGACAGGGTGTTAGATACGCAGTATTTT.

This chain links TRBV18 with TRBJ2-3, with D tentatively TRBD2 (7 bases). The V end lost 2 bases, the J end lost 2 bases, and 11 bases lay between the germline ends. Germline CDR1 KGHSH, CDR2 LQKENI. The CDR3 extends over 15 amino acids. In DNA form, the CDR3 reads TGTGCCAGCTCACCAAGAGGGGGGGCCACAGATACGCAGTATTTT. This translates into CASSPRGGATDTQYF.

V is TRBV28 and J is TRBJ1-1; D call uncertain. The V and J ends lost 6 bases and 2 bases respectively, with 16 bases between them. The CDR3 has 15 amino acids. Germline CDR1 is MDHEN and CDR2 is SYDVKM. The CDR3 region has the DNA TGTGCCAGCAGGGAGGGTGGCGGGGTAAACACTGAAGCTTTCTTT. This sequence encodes CASREGGGVNTEAFF.

This chain links TRBV28 with TRBJ2-7; maybe TRBD1 (6 bases). Deletions cut 6 bases from V and 7 bases from J, with 13 bases between. Germline V gene lookup returns CDR1 MDHEN and CDR2 SYDVKM. The CDR3 length is 12 residues. The CDR3 DNA sequence: TGTGCCAGCAGGGAGGTGGGGACAGAGCAGTACTTC. The encoded protein is CASREVGTEQYF.

This chain joins TRBV28 and TRBJ1-2; TRBD1 is a possible D gene (6 bases). Trimming stripped 6 bases from V and 3 bases from J, with 20 bases between. Germline loops: CDR1 MDHEN, CDR2 SYDVKM. CDR3 size: 16 residues. The CDR3 region is CASRGQPGDPHYGYTF. DNA for the CDR3: TGTGCCAGCAGAGGACAGCCCGGCGACCCTCACTATGGCTACACCTTC.

This chain joins TRBV21-1 and TRBJ2-7. TRBV21-1 is given as a pseudogene. CDR3 length: 15 residues. CDR3 loop: CASSKENGRSYEQYF. CDR3 nucleotides: TGTGCCAGCAGCAAAGAGAACGGCAGATCCTACGAGCAGTACTTC.

The chain has TRBV14 and TRBJ2-3, with D perhaps TRBD1 or TRBD2 (6 bases each). With 1 base removed from V and 3 bases from J, the gap between germline ends came to 11 bases. CDR3 size: 15 residues. Germline V gives CDR1 SGHDN, CDR2 FVKESK. CDR3 nucleotide sequence: TGTGCCAGCAGCCAAGCGCTAGGGGGGACAGATACGCAGTATTTT. Residues: CASSQALGGTDTQYF. The full variable domain, rest sourced from reference TRBV14 and TRBJ2-3, is EAGVTQFPSHSVIEKGQTVTLRCDPISGHDNLYWYRRVMGKEIKFLLHFVKESKQDESGMPNNRFLAERTGGTYSTLKVQPAELEDSGVYFCASSQALGGTDTQYFGPGTRLTVL.

The V gene is TRBV28, the J gene TRBJ1-2; D gene unclear. This CDR3 is built from 13 residues. Germline-derived CDR1 and CDR2 are MDHEN and SYDVKM. V lost 2 bases and J lost 4, with 8 bases in between. In DNA form, the CDR3 reads TGTGCCAGCAGTTTAGGCAAGGGCTATGGCTACACCTTC. This encodes CASSLGKGYGYTF.

The chain uses TRBV7-2 and TRBJ1-1; tentative D call: TRBD1 (5 bases). This CDR3 contains 14 residues. V dropped 3 bases and J dropped 0 bases, with 8 bases sitting between them. Germline CDR1 and CDR2: SGHTA and FQGNSA. The CDR3: CASSFRDLNTEAFF. CDR3 sequence (DNA): TGTGCCAGCAGCTTCAGGGATCTGAACACTGAAGCTTTCTTT.

J is TRBJ2-7 and V is TRBV30; TRBD2 agrees at 7 bases. CDR3 length: 13 amino acids. The germline V gene encodes CDR1 GTSNPN and CDR2 SVGIG (reference sequence). V trimming: 1 base; J trimming: 7 bases; junction bases outside the gene matches: 7. The CDR3: CAWSDGGGPEQYF. In nucleotides, the CDR3 is TGTGCCTGGAGTGATGGCGGGGGACCTGAGCAGTACTTC.

The chain employs TRBV20-1 and TRBJ1-1; maybe TRBD1 (6 bases). From germline, CDR1 is DFQATT and CDR2 SNEGSKA (reference sequence). Trimming shortened V by 1 base and J by 7 bases, and 7 bases separated the two germline ends. The CDR3 totals 11 residues. The CDR3 region is CSARGTVEAFF. DNA of the CDR3: TGCAGTGCTAGAGGGACAGTTGAAGCTTTCTTT.

The V and J genes are TRBV5-5 and TRBJ2-7, with TRBD1 as a possible D gene (5 bases). The CDR3 spans 13 residues. Germline loops: CDR1 SGHKS, CDR2 YYEKEE (reference sequence). V lost 3 bases and J 2 bases, leaving 9 bases between the germline ends. This chain's CDR3 is CASSSGQTYEQYF. The DNA for the CDR3 is TGTGCCAGCAGCTCAGGACAAACCTACGAGCAGTACTTC.

V usage is TRBV21-1 and J usage is TRBJ2-1; TRBD2, the table's D call, lacks a check against the DNA. TRBV21-1 is shown as a pseudogene. The CDR3 spans 18 residues. CDR3 in DNA: TGTGCCAGCAGCAAAGAGGGGGGACTAGCGGGAGGGCGCATTGAGCAGTTCTTC. Protein product: CASSKEGGLAGGRIEQFF.

The rearrangement links TRBV9 to TRBJ2-7, with 9 bases fitting TRBD2. The CDR3 has 15 amino acids. The germline V gene encodes CDR1 SGDLS and CDR2 YYNGEE. V lost 0 bases, J lost 3 bases, and 4 bases stayed unmatched. CDR3 protein: CASSVDLAGIYEQYF. CDR3 sequence (DNA): TGTGCCAGCAGCGTAGATCTAGCGGGGATCTACGAGCAGTACTTC.

About this clone: Other DNA sequences within the sample encode an identical CDR3. This chain links TRBV30 with TRBJ1-5; weak D call: TRBD1 (5 bases). Germline V CDR1 and CDR2: GTSNPN, SVGIG (reference sequence). CDR3 length: 13 amino acids. V gave up 5 bases and J gave up 0 bases, with 8 bases separating them. CDR3 sequence reads: CAWGGSSNQPQHF. The CDR3 DNA sequence: TGTGCCTGGGGGGGGAGTAGCAATCAGCCCCAGCATTTT. Full variable domain (outside the CDR3, taken from reference TRBV30 and TRBJ1-5): SQTIHQWPATLVQPVGSPLSLECTVEGTSNPNLYWYRQAAGRGLQLLFYSVGIGQISSEVPQNLSASRPQDRQFILSSKKLLLSDSGFYLCAWGGSSNQPQHFGDGTRLSIL.

V and J are TRBV6-6 and TRBJ2-7, with D perhaps assigned TRBD1 or TRBD2 (5 bases each). The CDR3 is 14 residues long. Trimming took off 6 bases at V and 2 bases at J, with 14 bases between the two ends. Germline V gene lookup returns CDR1 MNHNY and CDR2 SVGAGI (reference sequence). For the CDR3, the DNA is TGTGCCAGCAGACCCCGAATGGGGGCCTACGAGCAGTACTTC. This codes for CASRPRMGAYEQYF.

The chain couples TRBV4-1 to TRBJ1-2; D is possibly TRBD1 (5 bases). Looked up from germline, CDR1 is MGHRA and CDR2 is YSYEKL. CDR3 length: 15 amino acids. Trimming removed 4 bases at V and 0 bases at J, with 12 bases between. The CDR3 nucleotides read TGCGCCAGCAGCCCTGACAGTCAAGCTAACTATGGCTACACCTTC. Its translation: CASSPDSQANYGYTF.

CDR3 sequence reads: CASRRMNTEAFF. In nucleotides, the CDR3 is TGTGCCAGCAGGAGGATGAACACTGAAGCTTTCTTT. J is TRBJ1-1 and V is TRBV6-5, with D uncertain. The CDR3 covers 12 residues. CDR1 is MNHEY and CDR2 is SVGAGI in the germline V gene. The germline V and J ends were trimmed by 6 bases and 0 bases, with 5 bases remaining between them.

A few counts support this clone. The same CDR3 also results from other DNA sequences found in this sample. CDR3 loop: CASSLAYEQYF. The CDR3 DNA is TGCGCCAGCAGCTTGGCCTACGAGCAGTACTTC. The chain has TRBV5-1 and TRBJ2-7, with D unresolved. Per germline, CDR1 SGHRS and CDR2 YFSETQ. The CDR3 runs 11 residues. V was trimmed by 0 bases and J by 2 bases, leaving 0 bases between them.

This sequence joins TRBV6-1 and TRBJ1-3; 9 positions agree with TRBD1. Germline trimming cut 4 bases from V and 6 bases from J; bases unmatched to any gene: 10. The CDR3 covers 16 residues. Germline V gives CDR1 MNHNS, CDR2 SASEGT. The CDR3 sequence is CASSVFGTGRENTIYF. The DNA for the CDR3 is TGTGCCAGCAGTGTATTCGGGACAGGGAGGGAAAACACCATATATTTT.

The V call is TRBV6-5, the J call TRBJ1-5; no definite D call. Germline V lookup: CDR1 MNHEY, CDR2 SVGAGI. V lost 6 bases to trimming and J lost 2 bases, with 11 bases between them. The CDR3 totals 14 residues. CDR3 nucleotide sequence: TGTGCCAGCAGAGCGAGGCTCGGCAATCAGCCCCAGCATTTT. Translating it yields CASRARLGNQPQHF.

This chain connects TRBV10-3 to TRBJ1-2, with TRBD1 identical over 7 bases. Per the germline V gene, CDR1 is ENHRY and CDR2 is SYGVKD. The CDR3 length is 12 residues. Germline trimming cut 4 bases from V and 8 bases from J; bases unmatched to any gene: 4. The DNA for the CDR3 is TGTGCCATCAGTGCACAGGGGAGCGGCTACACCTTC. Translated: CAISAQGSGYTF.

V and J are TRBV19 and TRBJ2-2; 10 bases are shared with TRBD1. J lost 4 bases, V lost 3 bases, and 5 bases had no gene match. The CDR3 has 16 residues. Germline loops: CDR1 LNHDA, CDR2 SQIVND (reference sequence). The CDR3 sequence: CASSMVGTGVTGELFF. The CDR3 DNA follows: TGTGCCAGTAGTATGGTCGGGACAGGGGTCACCGGGGAGCTGTTTTTT.

The chain recombines TRBV19 with TRBJ2-3; D is undetermined. Germline values: CDR1 LNHDA, CDR2 SQIVND (reference sequence). Trimming pared 5 bases from V and 1 base from J, leaving 7 bases between. CDR3 length: 13 residues. The CDR3 DNA follows: TGTGCCAGTAGTTGGCAGGGCACAGATACGCAGTATTTT. Translated: CASSWQGTDTQYF.